The 18 T cell receptor beta chains below come from one sample, sequenced in a study of memory CD4+ T cells and cytomegalovirus serostatus. TCRdb keeps only in-frame clones here, not all; method: immunoSEQ multiplex PCR. The sample includes about 92,000 clones, about four fifths seen only once; the top ten take 3.5% to 4%. Single viable CD3+CD4+CD8-CD45RO+ cells were sorted as the memory CD4+ T cells. The sequenced sample was memory CD4+ T cells from blood. All receptors derive from an adult in good health and CMV-seropositive.

In its sample, this clone was seen a few times. The chain combines TRBV19 with TRBJ2-1, with TRBD1 as a possible D gene (6 bases). The V gene's germline CDR1 is LNHDA and CDR2 SQIVND (reference sequence). This CDR3 region has 16 residues. Trimming took 2 bases from V and 8 from J, leaving 19 bases between them. CDR3: CASSILGEGGIHEQFF. DNA for the CDR3: TGTGCCAGTAGTATACTGGGGGAAGGGGGTATCCATGAGCAGTTCTTC.

V is TRBV4-2 and J is TRBJ1-4; tentative D call: TRBD1 (5 bases). The V gene's germline CDR1 is LGHNA and CDR2 YNFKEQ. The CDR3 has 16 residues. Between the trimmed V and J ends, which lost 5 bases and 7 bases, there was a span of 20 bases. The CDR3: CASSTRKGQGTEKLFF. CDR3 in DNA: TGTGCCAGCAGCACCCGAAAGGGGCAGGGTACTGAAAAACTGTTTTTT.

The rearrangement uses TRBV18 and TRBJ2-5, with 7 nucleotides matching TRBD1. Germline assignment: CDR1 KGHSH and CDR2 LQKENI. The CDR3 totals 14 residues. V gave up 4 bases and J gave up 3 bases; unmatched junction bases: 5. The CDR3, as DNA: TGTGCCAGCTCACGAAGAGGGACAGAAGAGACCCAGTACTTC. Encoded protein: CASSRRGTEETQYF.

The chain joins TRBV10-3 to TRBJ1-2; TRBD1 might be the D (5 bases). V lost 4 bases to trimming and J lost 6 bases, with 6 bases between them. CDR3 length: 11 amino acids. Germline values: CDR1 ENHRY, CDR2 SYGVKD. The CDR3, as DNA: TGTGCCATCAGTGGGGGGGATGGCTACACCTTC. Encoded protein: CAISGGDGYTF.

V usage is TRBV6-5 and J usage is TRBJ2-7; D may be TRBD1 (6 bases). The CDR3 consists of 12 residues. Trimming took 6 bases from V and 4 from J, leaving 10 bases between them. Germline V gene lookup returns CDR1 MNHEY and CDR2 SVGAGI. The CDR3 loop is CASSRGGYEQYF. The CDR3 region has the DNA TGTGCCAGCAGCAGGGGTGGGTACGAGCAGTACTTC.

V gene TRBV11-3 combines with J gene TRBJ2-6, with a tentative D call TRBD1 (6 bases). Trimming cost V 5 bases and J 1 base, with 6 bases left between them. This CDR3 region has 14 residues. Germline V gene data show CDR1 as SGHNT and CDR2 as YENEEA. The CDR3 loop is CASSTGSGANVLTF. The CDR3 DNA sequence: TGTGCCAGCAGCACAGGGTCTGGGGCCAACGTCCTGACTTTC.

The chain recombines TRBV14 with TRBJ1-2; D unresolved. V lost 1 base and J lost 4, with 10 bases in between. Germline V gene lookup returns CDR1 SGHDN and CDR2 FVKESK. This CDR3 comprises 14 residues. The DNA for the CDR3 is TGTGCCAGCAGCCAAGGTGCGCAGTTCTATGGCTACACCTTC. Residues: CASSQGAQFYGYTF.

The chain couples TRBV9 to TRBJ2-3; 8 bases map to TRBD1. The CDR3 consists of 15 residues. Germline V gene sequence: CDR1 SGDLS, CDR2 YYNGEE. Trimming removed 0 bases from V and 6 bases from J; junction bases left unmatched: 6. The DNA for the CDR3 is TGTGCCAGCAGCGTAGGGCAGGGGGCGCATGATACGCAGTATTTT. Protein: CASSVGQGAHDTQYF.

The CDR3 DNA sequence: TGCAGCGTCATGAAGCCGGGGGGCGAGACCCAGTACTTC. The encoded protein is CSVMKPGGETQYF. The V call is TRBV29-1, the J call TRBJ2-5, with a weak D call TRBD2 (7 bases). The CDR3 is made up of 13 amino acids. Germline V lookup: CDR1 SQVTM, CDR2 ANQGSEA. Trimming took 6 bases from V and 5 from J, leaving 16 bases between them.

The chain recombines TRBV9 with TRBJ2-3; D is unresolved. Trimming left V 0 bases short and J 6 bases short, with 14 bases between. The CDR3 sequence is 15 residues long. Germline lookup yields CDR1 SGDLS and CDR2 YYNGEE. This CDR3 reads CASSVGAEEVDTQYF. The DNA for the CDR3 is TGTGCCAGCAGCGTAGGTGCGGAAGAGGTCGATACGCAGTATTTT.

For the CDR3, the DNA is TGTGCCAGCAGTGAAGAGGGCAGGGGGGGGTACGAGCAGTACTTC. It encodes CASSEEGRGGYEQYF. The V call is TRBV6-1, the J call TRBJ2-7; tentatively, D is TRBD1 or TRBD2 (7 bases each). Trimming pared 1 base from V and 4 bases from J, leaving 14 bases between. Germline V lookup: CDR1 MNHNS, CDR2 SASEGT. This CDR3 is 15 amino acids long.

The chain links TRBV21-1 to TRBJ1-1; TRBD1, the table's D call, lacks a check against the DNA. TRBV21-1 is a listed pseudogene. The CDR3 loop spans 16 amino acids. The CDR3 nucleotides are TGTGCCAGCAGCAAAGAGGGGGCAGGGAAAAAGACTGAAGCTTTCTTT. Translating it yields CASSKEGAGKKTEAFF.

This clone has just one count. The chain recombines TRBV6-5 with TRBJ2-4; a weak D match, TRBD1 (5 bases). From germline, CDR1 is MNHEY and CDR2 SVGAGI. Trimming pared 6 bases from V and 15 bases from J, leaving 21 bases between. The CDR3 totals 13 residues. The CDR3 nucleotides read TGTGCCAGCAGCTCAGTCGGACACAGCACCGTGTACTTC. It is translated as CASSSVGHSTVYF.

V usage is TRBV2 and J usage is TRBJ2-7; D gene unclear. Trimming removed 7 bases from V and 2 bases from J, with 15 bases in between. The CDR3 spans 14 residues. Germline CDR1 and CDR2: SNHLY and FYNNEI. CDR3 DNA sequence: TGTGCCAGCAAGGCTGCGACTGGGACCTACGAGCAGTACTTC. Translation: CASKAATGTYEQYF. The entire variable domain, with the rest obtained from reference TRBV2 and TRBJ2-7, is as follows: EPEVTQTPSHQVTQMGQEVILRCVPISNHLYFYWYRQILGQKVEFLVSFYNNEISEKSEIFDDQFSVERPDGSNFTLKIRSTKLEDSAMYFCASKAATGTYEQYFGPGTRLTVT.

The rearrangement joins TRBV27 to TRBJ2-7; no firm D call. Looked up from germline, CDR1 is MNHEY and CDR2 is SMNVEV (reference sequence). The CDR3 totals 14 residues. V gave up 4 bases and J gave up 3 bases, with 13 bases separating them. This CDR3 is CASSYGFESYEQYF. The CDR3 bases are TGTGCCAGCAGTTATGGCTTCGAGAGCTACGAGCAGTACTTC.

This clone was counted between two and nine times. This chain connects TRBV18 to TRBJ2-3; TRBD1 agrees at 11 bases. Per the germline V gene, CDR1 is KGHSH and CDR2 is LQKENI. The CDR3 extends over 16 amino acids. Trimming removed 1 base from V and 4 bases from J; junction bases left unmatched: 4. The CDR3 here is CASSPRTGGGADTQYF. The CDR3 DNA sequence: TGTGCCAGCTCACCACGGACAGGGGGCGGTGCAGATACGCAGTATTTT.

The rearrangement joins TRBV30 to TRBJ2-5; a possible D gene is TRBD2 (6 bases). V was clipped by 3 bases and J by 5 bases, with 19 bases between them. Germline CDR1 GTSNPN, CDR2 SVGIG (reference sequence). The length of the CDR3 is 15 residues. Written as DNA, the CDR3 is TGTGCCTGGAGCGCGGGGTTTGGCGGGGACGAGACCCAGTACTTC. This sequence encodes CAWSAGFGGDETQYF. Full variable domain (missing parts from reference TRBV30 and TRBJ2-5): SQTIHQWPATLVQPVGSPLSLECTVEGTSNPNLYWYRQAAGRGLQLLFYSVGIGQISSEVPQNLSASRPQDRQFILSSKKLLLSDSGFYLCAWSAGFGGDETQYFGPGTRLLVL.

This clone was observed a few times. The J gene is TRBJ1-1, the V gene TRBV18; 9 nucleotides agree with TRBD1. V lost 3 bases and J lost 1; bases outside the gene matches: 3. CDR1 and CDR2 (germline): KGHSH, LQKENI. The CDR3 is made up of 15 amino acids. DNA of the CDR3: TGTGCCAGCTCACCTCAGGACAGGGGGAACACTGAAGCTTTCTTT. Protein: CASSPQDRGNTEAFF. The variable domain in full, with the rest retrieved from reference TRBV18 and TRBJ1-1, is NAGVMQNPRHLVRRRGQEARLRCSPMKGHSHVYWYRQLPEEGLKFMVYLQKENIIDESGMPKERFSAEFPKEGPSILRIQQVVRGDSAAYFCASSPQDRGNTEAFFGQGTRLTVV.